This TCR beta chain emerged from a study of blood T cell repertoires in COVID-19 (dated by TCRdb to the early 2020s). For the study in its entirety: Samples covering the acute and convalescent phases of COVID-19 were provided by collaborators in the United States, Italy and Spain. The prospective study material was composed of cDNA or gDNA derived from T cells, B-cell-depleted T cells, or PBMCs. Subjects who had been exposed to COVID-19, were actively infected with it, or had recovered from it provided the deeply sampled blood TCRbeta repertoires that made up the dataset. A freely available public database, intended as a resource for researchers studying the immune response to SARS-CoV-2, is where the repertoires were released. The samples were drawn from the first 160 participants of the ongoing ImmuneRACE study and from 1,254 subjects provided by 6 global collaborators. Nearly every sample came with metadata listing a de-identified subject ID, COVID-19 status, age in years and sex. HLA class I and class II types, where available, came from metadata supplied by the sample provider rather than from assay-based typing. Results and caveats for the whole study, not just this receptor: The amount of clinical and demographic metadata varied by source and participant and was provided uncurated.

TCRbeta CDR3 regions were amplified from genomic DNA using the immunoSEQ Assay, a bias-controlled multiplex PCR. Regarding the original processing steps: Within the assay, amplification of reference gene primers was used to estimate how many nucleated cells each sample contained. Sequence reads were collapsed and filtered to measure the absolute abundance of every unique TCRbeta CDR3 rearrangement. For each sample, productive Simpson clonality was calculated as the square root of Simpson's diversity index over productive rearrangements. The immuneACCESS repertoire file appears here via TCRdb, limited to in-frame rearrangements. These files lack a portion of the clones; in checked studies, under half of the deficit traces to unresolved V genes, and the cause of the others is not known. V, J and clone size reflect that table, while D and trimming were determined from the DNA. The sample includes around 500,000 clones, with 88% observed a single time. The ten largest account for about 2% of the sample.

Participants in the prospective study were aged 18 to 89 years, lived in about two dozen United States geographic areas, and enrolled through a virtual design. In the prospective study, cohorts were assigned on the basis of participant-reported clinical history obtained from a screening survey and a study questionnaire. ImmuneRACE Cohort 3 recovered participants were defined by two consecutive negative NP/OP PCR tests, healthcare professional clearance, or symptom resolution. Mobile phlebotomists in the prospective study collected whole blood, serum and a nasopharyngeal or oropharyngeal swab from every participant. Prospective study participants could optionally give additional blood draws and questionnaires over an approximately 2-month period. Before DNA extraction, blood samples from the prospective study were shipped at room temperature or frozen. Worth noting for this clone: Which antigen it targets is not known. Per-nucleotide qualities are absent, and no much larger clonotype sits a single base away.

The sequencing sample was made of PBMCs or T cells enriched from blood (not recorded which). The TCR comes from a middle-aged woman who had recovered from COVID-19.

CDR3 region: CASSQDPPGMNTEAFF. The DNA sequence follows: TGTGCCAGCAGCCAAGATCCCCCGGGAATGAACACTGAAGCTTTCTTT. The chain links TRBV4-2 with TRBJ1-1; the D gene assignment is ambiguous. CDR1 is given as LGHNA and CDR2 as YNFKEQ, both from the germline V gene. The V end loses 0 bases and the J end loses 0 bases, and a stretch of 11 bases separates them. The CDR3 numbers 16 residues from cysteine through phenylalanine. Here the CDR3 DNA is all that survives: 48 bases in frame from base 1.